The next 25 T cell receptor beta chains were all read from a single sample in a study of spatial heterogeneity in lung cancer. Points from the study as a whole: Tumor mutation counts were tracked by expanded intratumoral alpha and beta TCR counts.

Time point given: sample taken at primary tumor resection. Using its own MiXCR run on the 5' RACE reads, TCRdb lists one record per CDR3 protein. The sample has about 9,700 distinct CDR3 sequences; about 9% are singletons. These receptors' targets are unknown. This material consisted of lung tumor tissue, taken at surgery. Source of these receptors: a female donor with early-stage non-small cell lung cancer.

Only a few counts were recorded for this clonotype. The V and J genes are TRBV21-1 and TRBJ2-6; the table's D call of TRBD1 was not tested on the DNA. TRBV21-1 is reported as a pseudogene. This CDR3 contains 19 residues. The CDR3 coding sequence is TGTGCCAGCAGCGGACCCGGGACAGGGGGAAAATCTGGGGCCAACGTCCTGACTTTC. Protein sequence: CASSGPGTGGKSGANVLTF.

This clonotype counts as medium-sized (0.01 to 0.1%). The chain links TRBV3-1 to TRBJ1-2, with D perhaps matching TRBD1 (6 bases). The CDR3 has 13 residues. From germline, CDR1 is LGHDT and CDR2 YNNKEL (reference sequence). V gave up 5 bases and J gave up 2 bases, with 9 bases separating them. This chain's CDR3 is CASSSGQNYGYTF. As DNA, the CDR3 is TGTGCCAGCAGCTCCGGACAGAACTATGGCTACACCTTC.

The chain uses TRBV30 and TRBJ2-2; unclear D gene. CDR3 length: 14 residues. V shed 1 base and J shed 1 base, with 7 bases lying between them. CDR1 and CDR2 (germline): GTSNPN, SVGIG (reference sequence). CDR3 region: CAWSGIMNTGELFF. Written as DNA, the CDR3 is TGTGCCTGGAGTGGGATAATGAACACCGGGGAGCTGTTTTTT.

This clonotype showed up many times. The V and J genes are TRBV5-1 and TRBJ2-3, with D unresolved. From germline, CDR1 is SGHRS and CDR2 YFSETQ. This CDR3 is built from 14 residues. The ends were cut back, 6 bases at V and 6 bases at J, with 17 bases in the middle. The CDR3 coding sequence is TGCGCCAGCACCGAAAAACCGTTCGCTGATACGCAGTATTTT. Translation: CASTEKPFADTQYF.

This rearrangement joins TRBV5-1 to TRBJ2-7; perhaps TRBD1 as D (5 bases). Germline CDR1 SGHRS, CDR2 YFSETQ. The V and J ends lost 1 base and 1 base respectively, with 12 bases between them. CDR3 length: 15 residues. CDR3 nucleotides: TGCGCCAGCAGCTTGAATCAGGGTCTTTCCTACGAGCAGTACTTC. It specifies CASSLNQGLSYEQYF. Together with reference TRBV5-1 and TRBJ2-7, the CDR3 gives the full variable domain: KAGVTQTPRYLIKTRGQQVTLSCSPISGHRSVSWYQQTPGQGLQFLFEYFSETQRNKGNFPGRFSGRQFSNSRSEMNVSTLELGDSALYLCASSLNQGLSYEQYFGPGTRLTVT.

By share, this clonotype counts as medium-sized. The rearrangement joins TRBV11-2 to TRBJ2-5; possible D gene TRBD2, 7 bases. There are 16 residues in the CDR3. Between the trimmed V and J ends, which lost 7 bases and 5 bases, there was a span of 23 bases. Germline lookup yields CDR1 SGHAT and CDR2 FQNNGV. The chain's CDR3 is CASTNARGGARETQYF. The CDR3 DNA sequence: TGTGCCAGCACCAATGCCCGTGGGGGGGCGAGGGAGACCCAGTACTTC.

By share, this clonotype ranks as medium-sized. The genes are TRBV2 and TRBJ1-6; D is undetermined. The CDR3 spans 14 residues. Between the trimmed V and J ends, which lost 4 bases and 7 bases, there was a span of 11 bases. Germline V gene data show CDR1 as SNHLY and CDR2 as FYNNEI. The CDR3 region has the DNA TGTGCCAGCAGTGTCGTGACAAAGAATTCACCCCTCCACTTT. Encoded protein: CASSVVTKNSPLHF.

Judged by abundance, this clonotype is medium-sized (0.01 to 0.1%). This chain uses TRBV28 with TRBJ2-7; D gene uncertain. Germline V lookup: CDR1 MDHEN, CDR2 SYDVKM. The CDR3 totals 12 residues. V was trimmed by 4 bases and J by 12 bases, leaving 16 bases between them. CDR3 DNA: TGTGCCAGCAGTTCCCAAGGCCGTGGGTGGTACTTC. It yields the protein CASSSQGRGWYF.

In its sample, this clonotype was seen many times. V is TRBV2 and J is TRBJ1-2; a possible D gene is TRBD1 (5 bases). V lost 5 bases and J lost 0, with 10 bases in between. The germline V gene has CDR1 SNHLY and CDR2 FYNNEI. The CDR3 covers 14 residues. CDR3 protein: CASSWGLTNYGYTF. The DNA for the CDR3 is TGTGCCAGCAGTTGGGGACTTACTAACTATGGCTACACCTTC.

This clonotype has at least ten counts. The CDR3 DNA reads as TGTGCCAGCAGCCCGCGACTAGGGGCTCACAATGAGCAGTTCTTC. Residues: CASSPRLGAHNEQFF. The chain has TRBV7-9 and TRBJ2-1; maybe TRBD2 (6 bases). The V end was cut by 5 bases, the J end by 5 bases, with 16 bases between. This CDR3 contains 15 residues. Germline V gene sequence: CDR1 SEHNR, CDR2 FQNEAQ (reference sequence).

This clonotype is labeled as medium-sized (0.01 to 0.1%). The gene calls are TRBV11-1 and TRBJ1-2, with D hard to call. The germline V gene encodes CDR1 SGHAT and CDR2 FQDESV (reference sequence). The V gene lost 2 bases and the J gene lost 5 bases, with 6 bases spanning the gap. CDR3 length: 12 residues. The chain's CDR3 is CASSLSGYGYTF. The CDR3 region has the DNA TGTGCCAGCAGCTTAAGCGGTTATGGCTACACCTTC.

The rearrangement joins TRBV20-1 to TRBJ2-1, with D possibly TRBD2 on 6 matching bases. Trimming cost V 3 bases and J 0 bases, with 12 bases left between them. Germline assignment: CDR1 DFQATT and CDR2 SNEGSKA (reference sequence). The CDR3 covers 15 residues. Here the CDR3 DNA reads TGCAGTGCTAGTCCGGGGGAGAGCTCCTACAATGAGCAGTTCTTC. Encoded protein: CSASPGESSYNEQFF.

By proportion, this clonotype is medium-sized. The chain joins TRBV5-4 to TRBJ1-1; 7 bases line up with TRBD1. Per the germline V gene, CDR1 is SGHNT and CDR2 is YYREEE (reference sequence). The CDR3 length is 21 residues. V shed 0 bases and J 1 base; nucleotides not matched to a gene: 21. The CDR3 spells CASSLAPARQGGGRKNTEAFF. The CDR3 DNA is TGTGCCAGCAGCTTGGCCCCCGCTCGACAGGGAGGGGGGCGTAAGAACACTGAAGCTTTCTTT.

This clonotype was observed at least ten times. The chain recombines TRBV7-2 with TRBJ2-1; 9 nucleotides match TRBD2. CDR1 SGHTA and CDR2 FQGNSA come from the germline V gene. The CDR3 totals 15 residues. V lost 2 bases to trimming and J lost 6 bases; unmatched junction nucleotides: 5. The CDR3 spells CASSLLGTSFNEQFF. CDR3 DNA: TGTGCCAGCAGCTTATTGGGGACTAGCTTCAATGAGCAGTTCTTC.

This clonotype is labeled medium-sized. The chain recombines TRBV12-3 or TRBV12-4 with TRBJ1-6, with D perhaps matching TRBD1 (6 bases). This CDR3 region has 14 residues. Deletions cut 3 bases from V and 7 bases from J, with 10 bases between. The chain's CDR3 is CASSFGQGNSPLHF. The CDR3 DNA reads TGTGCCAGCAGTTTTGGCCAGGGGAATTCACCCCTCCACTTT.

The V and J genes are TRBV6-5 and TRBJ2-7; no definite D call. The CDR3 length is 15 residues. In germline, CDR1 is MNHEY, CDR2 SVGAGI. V was cut by 1 base and J by 0 bases, with 10 bases left in between. The CDR3 sequence: CASSYWGRFSYEQYF. Written as DNA, the CDR3 is TGTGCCAGCAGTTACTGGGGTAGATTCTCCTACGAGCAGTACTTC.

The sample holds a few counts of this clonotype. The rearrangement links TRBV7-2 to TRBJ2-2; maybe TRBD1 (5 bases). Germline CDR1 reads SGHTA; CDR2 reads FQGNSA. The CDR3 contains 18 residues. The V end lost 5 bases, the J end lost 2 bases, and 21 bases lay between the germline ends. The CDR3 reads CASSGHRVKGPNTGELFF. CDR3 DNA sequence: TGTGCCAGCAGCGGGCACCGGGTTAAGGGGCCTAACACCGGGGAGCTGTTTTTT.

The table lists this clonotype with many counts. This chain links TRBV6-6 with TRBJ2-3; 10 bases line up with TRBD2. There are 16 residues in the CDR3. The V gene's germline CDR1 is MNHNY and CDR2 SVGAGI (reference sequence). Trimming took 5 bases from V and 4 from J; bases not matched to a gene: 9. The CDR3 nucleotides read TGTGCCAGCAGTGACAAGCGGGGGGGCCCCCCAGATACGCAGTATTTT. Its translation is CASSDKRGGPPDTQYF.

The DNA of the CDR3 is TGTGCCATCAGCGGGACAGGGACCACAGATACGCAGTATTTT. It is translated as CAISGTGTTDTQYF. The chain links TRBV10-3 to TRBJ2-3; 9 bases map to TRBD1. The CDR3 consists of 14 residues. J lost 2 bases, V lost 6 bases, and 3 bases had no gene match. Germline lookup yields CDR1 ENHRY and CDR2 SYGVKD.

The rearrangement joins TRBV19 to TRBJ1-6, with 9 bases fitting TRBD1. CDR3 length: 15 residues. Germline V gene lookup returns CDR1 LNHDA and CDR2 SQIVND (reference sequence). The V segment lost 6 bases and the J segment 7 bases; nucleotides outside the gene matches: 7. Here the CDR3 reads CASRFRDRENSPLHF. CDR3 nucleotide sequence: TGTGCCAGTAGATTCCGGGACAGGGAGAATTCACCCCTCCACTTT.

This clonotype has a handful of counts. V gene TRBV20-1 combines with J gene TRBJ2-7; no reliable D call. The V gene's germline CDR1 is DFQATT and CDR2 SNEGSKA (reference sequence). V lost 3 bases and J lost 4, with 16 bases in between. CDR3 length equals 14 residues. The CDR3 here is CSASSGPLGYEQYF. For the CDR3, the DNA is TGCAGTGCTAGTTCTGGGCCCCTGGGATACGAGCAGTACTTC.

V usage is TRBV6-5 and J usage is TRBJ1-4, with D unresolved. The CDR3 loop spans 15 amino acids. Germline CDR1 MNHEY, CDR2 SVGAGI. Trimming removed 0 bases at V and 8 bases at J, with 13 bases between. DNA of the CDR3: TGTGCCAGCAGTTACTCTGCAGAACCGGGGGAAAAACTGTTTTTT. This encodes CASSYSAEPGEKLFF.

This clonotype was detected ten times or more. The chain carries TRBV28 and TRBJ2-5; TRBD1 matches at 7 bases. The CDR3 is 15 residues long. The trim removed 9 bases at V and 5 bases at J, leaving 15 bases unmatched. The germline CDR1 and CDR2 sequences are MDHEN and SYDVKM. As DNA, the CDR3 is TGTGCCAGTACCCGGTCAGTAGGGGGCGCGGAGACCCAGTACTTC. It encodes CASTRSVGGAETQYF.

In its sample, this clonotype ranks as medium-sized. The J gene is TRBJ1-1, the V gene TRBV7-9, with D unresolved. Germline V CDR1 and CDR2: SEHNR, FQNEAQ (reference sequence). V lost 4 bases and J lost 3, with 12 bases in between. CDR3 length: 14 residues. In nucleotides, the CDR3 is TGTGCCAGCAGCTCCTTGGATTTTTACACTGAAGCTTTCTTT. This codes for CASSSLDFYTEAFF.

This clonotype has only one observation. The chain joins TRBV6-2 or TRBV6-3 to TRBJ1-5; D unresolved. Germline assignment: CDR1 MNHEY and CDR2 SVGEGT. CDR3 size: 13 residues. Trimming cost V 7 bases and J 6 bases, with 13 bases left between them. CDR3 loop: CASNRGVVQPQHF. The CDR3 nucleotides are TGTGCCAGCAACCGCGGGGTTGTTCAGCCCCAGCATTTT.